The rows below give T cell receptor beta chains drawn from one sample of a study of monozygotic twins with inflammatory bowel disease. Using the 5' RACE reads, TCRdb records one entry per CDR3 protein without DNA. In all, the sample yields 400,000 to 500,000 distinct CDR3 sequences. Sequenced material: blood. All receptors come from a human donor with ulcerative colitis or Crohn's disease, or a healthy co-twin of an affected twin (not recorded which). CDR3s include the opening cysteine and the closing phenylalanine or tryptophan.

J gene,V gene,CDR3 protein
TRBJ1-3,TRBV24-1,CATSANSAGSGNTIYF
TRBJ2-7,TRBV28,CASRDRAYEQYF
TRBJ2-2,TRBV3-1,CASSHSWSGELFF
TRBJ1-6,TRBV18,CASSPPMWGNSPLHF
TRBJ2-7,TRBV9,CASSVSPGTSSYEQYF
TRBJ2-5,TRBV7-2,CASRKSRPAAQYF
TRBJ2-5,TRBV29-1,CSPSLAGETQYF
TRBJ2-4,TRBV20-1,CSARSASVAKNIQYF
TRBJ1-6,TRBV20-1,CSAGGQGANNSPLHF
TRBJ2-7,TRBV7-9,CASSLAWAGVSYEQYF
TRBJ1-2,TRBV3-1,CASSQRASSGYTF
TRBJ2-3,TRBV6-1,CASSPGTVSTGTQYF
TRBJ1-4,TRBV5-4,CASSSRVGEEEKLFF
TRBJ1-4,TRBV11-2,CASSPSMGGGEKLFF
TRBJ2-3,TRBV27,CASSLTEGLAVTDTQYF
TRBJ2-3,TRBV7-3,CASSLEGARGTDTQYF
TRBJ1-1,TRBV7-8,CASSPPPRVNTEAFF
TRBJ2-3,TRBV5-4,CASSFPSGGGTDTQYF
TRBJ1-3,TRBV3-1,CASSHSGVHHSGNTIYF
TRBJ2-1,TRBV7-7,CASGSSYNEQFF
TRBJ1-2,TRBV29-1,CSVRDTDGYTF
TRBJ2-7,TRBV10-3,CAISDSGMGSYEQYF
TRBJ2-4,TRBV29-1,CSVYGWDNIQYF
TRBJ2-5,TRBV11-1,CASRPGLAGEQTQYF
TRBJ1-6,TRBV18,CASSQARDRNSPLHF
TRBJ1-5,TRBV30,CAWSGGLGAQHF
TRBJ1-5,TRBV4-1,CASSREQYSNQPQHF
TRBJ1-6,TRBV20-1,CSANDRGNSPLHF
TRBJ2-7,TRBV27,CASSFRESTSGLSYEQYF
TRBJ2-2,TRBV27,CASSLRWDLTGELFF
TRBJ2-5,TRBV5-1,CASSLMGTSVQETQYF
TRBJ1-3,TRBV4-1,CASSQERNTIYF
TRBJ2-3,TRBV7-9,CAILIGTSPTHTQYF
TRBJ1-2,TRBV20-1,CSAPGQGFGYTF
TRBJ2-7,TRBV20-1,CSAPGTSFYEQYF
TRBJ1-5,TRBV29-1,CSSPVTDQPQHF
TRBJ2-7,TRBV5-6,CASSPPPGNSYEQYF
TRBJ1-6,TRBV30,CAWSAQTGIHF
TRBJ1-1,TRBV5-1,CASGDRGSMNTEAFF
TRBJ2-1,TRBV5-4,CASSPPETGPDSYNEQFF
TRBJ1-1,TRBV10-3,CAISESRGERTEAFF